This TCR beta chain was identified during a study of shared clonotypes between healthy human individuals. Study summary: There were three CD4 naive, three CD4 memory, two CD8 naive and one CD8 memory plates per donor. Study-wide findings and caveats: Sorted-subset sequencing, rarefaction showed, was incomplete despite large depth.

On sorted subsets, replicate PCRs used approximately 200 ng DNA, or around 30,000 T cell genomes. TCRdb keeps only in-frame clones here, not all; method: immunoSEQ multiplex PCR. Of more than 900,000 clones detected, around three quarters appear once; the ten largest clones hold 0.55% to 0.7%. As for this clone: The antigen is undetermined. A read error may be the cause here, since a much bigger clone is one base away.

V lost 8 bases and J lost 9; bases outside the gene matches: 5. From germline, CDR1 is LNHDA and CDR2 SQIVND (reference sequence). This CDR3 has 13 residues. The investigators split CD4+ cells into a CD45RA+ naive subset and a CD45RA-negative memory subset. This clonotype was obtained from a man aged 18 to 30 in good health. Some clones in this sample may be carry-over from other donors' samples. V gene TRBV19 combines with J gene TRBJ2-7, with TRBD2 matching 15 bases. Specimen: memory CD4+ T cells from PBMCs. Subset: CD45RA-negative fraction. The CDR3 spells CASAGLAGGGQYF. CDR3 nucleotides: TGTGCCAGTGCGGGACTAGCGGGAGGCGGGCAGTACTTC.